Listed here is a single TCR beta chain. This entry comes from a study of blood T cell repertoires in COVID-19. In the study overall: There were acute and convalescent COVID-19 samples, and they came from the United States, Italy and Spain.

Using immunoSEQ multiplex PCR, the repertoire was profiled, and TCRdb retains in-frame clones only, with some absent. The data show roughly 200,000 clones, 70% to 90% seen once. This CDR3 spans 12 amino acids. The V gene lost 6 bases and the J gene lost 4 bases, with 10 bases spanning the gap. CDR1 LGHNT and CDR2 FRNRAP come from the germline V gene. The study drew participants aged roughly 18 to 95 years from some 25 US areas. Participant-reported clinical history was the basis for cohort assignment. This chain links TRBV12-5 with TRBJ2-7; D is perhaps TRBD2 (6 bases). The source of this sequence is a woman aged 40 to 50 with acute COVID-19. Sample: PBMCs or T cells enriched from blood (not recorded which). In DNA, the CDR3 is TGTGCTAGTGGCCGCGGGATTTACGAGCAGTACTTC. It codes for CASGRGIYEQYF.